This entry lists 25 T cell receptor beta chains sequenced from one sample in a study of shared clonotypes between healthy human individuals. TCRdb's table, derived via immunoSEQ multiplex PCR, lists solely in-frame clones and lacks some. The data show 500,000 to 650,000 clones, around 78% seen once. The sequencing sample was made of PBMCs. These TCRs come from a woman aged 40 to 50 in good health. Some clones in this sample may be carry-over from other donors' samples.

The sample holds many counts of this clone. Additional DNA sequences in this sample encode the identical CDR3. The chain recombines TRBV5-1 with TRBJ1-4; 10 positions match TRBD1. The length of the CDR3 is 18 residues. Losses at the gene ends were 3 bases for V and 7 bases for J; bases not matched to a gene: 15. In germline, CDR1 is SGHRS, CDR2 YFSETQ. CDR3 sequence (DNA): TGCGCCAGCAGCTCGGGACAGGGGCGCCTCTTTGGAAGTGAAAAACTGTTTTTT. Translation: CASSSGQGRLFGSEKLFF.

About this clone: A far larger clone is a single base away, which makes a read error likely. The genes are TRBV5-1 and TRBJ1-1, with D hard to call. V lost 4 bases, J lost 8 bases, and 18 bases lay in between. This CDR3 contains 14 residues. Germline lookup yields CDR1 SGHRS and CDR2 YFSETQ. CDR3 DNA sequence: TGCGCCAGCAGCGACACAGAGGGCGCCGGGGAAGCTTTCTTT. Translating gives CASSDTEGAGEAFF. The full variable domain, completed using reference TRBV5-1 and TRBJ1-1, is KAGVTQTPRYLIKTRGQQVTLSCSPISGHRSVSWYQQTPGQGLQFLFEYFSETQRNKGNFPGRFSGRQFSNSRSEMNVSTLELGDSALYLCASSDTEGAGEAFFGQGTRLTVV.

This chain uses TRBV5-8 with TRBJ2-7; 11 bases fit TRBD2. The CDR3 is made up of 17 amino acids. V was pared by 3 bases and J by 5 bases, with 13 bases of the junction left unmatched. Germline CDR1 and CDR2: SGHTS and YDEGEE. The DNA of the CDR3 is TGTGCCAGCAGCTCGCCTCTGTTCCTAGCGGGAGGTAACGAGCAGTACTTC. As protein: CASSSPLFLAGGNEQYF.

The V and J genes are TRBV6-6 and TRBJ1-1; 8 nucleotides match TRBD1. Trimming cost V 7 bases and J 3 bases; bases outside gene matches: 4. Per germline, CDR1 MNHNY and CDR2 SVGAGI (reference sequence). The CDR3 covers 13 residues. CDR3 residues: CASTGGRDTEAFF. The CDR3 region has the DNA TGTGCCAGCACAGGGGGCAGGGACACTGAAGCTTTCTTT.

The rearrangement links TRBV5-1 to TRBJ1-1; D remains unclear. Trimming cost V 1 base and J 0 bases, with 10 bases left between them. This CDR3 has 15 amino acids. The V gene's germline CDR1 is SGHRS and CDR2 YFSETQ. CDR3 DNA sequence: TGCGCCAGCAGCTTGCATCCGGATATGAACACTGAAGCTTTCTTT. Protein sequence: CASSLHPDMNTEAFF. Using reference TRBV5-1 and TRBJ1-1 for the parts outside the CDR3, the full variable domain is KAGVTQTPRYLIKTRGQQVTLSCSPISGHRSVSWYQQTPGQGLQFLFEYFSETQRNKGNFPGRFSGRQFSNSRSEMNVSTLELGDSALYLCASSLHPDMNTEAFFGQGTRLTVV.

J is TRBJ2-7 and V is TRBV18; weak D call: TRBD2 (5 bases). The CDR3 extends over 14 amino acids. V gave up 3 bases and J gave up 2 bases, with 11 bases separating them. Germline V gene sequence: CDR1 KGHSH, CDR2 LQKENI. The CDR3, as DNA: TGTGCCAGCTCACCTGGACTGGAGCCCTACGAGCAGTACTTC. Translated: CASSPGLEPYEQYF. Complete variable domain (other parts from reference TRBV18 and TRBJ2-7): NAGVMQNPRHLVRRRGQEARLRCSPMKGHSHVYWYRQLPEEGLKFMVYLQKENIIDESGMPKERFSAEFPKEGPSILRIQQVVRGDSAAYFCASSPGLEPYEQYFGPGTRLTVT.

To note about this clone: A read error is possible here, since a much larger clone lies one base away. In the same sample, other DNA sequences code for this CDR3. This chain joins TRBV28 and TRBJ2-7; 8 nucleotides agree with TRBD2. From germline, CDR1 is MDHEN and CDR2 SYDVKM. With V trimmed by 7 bases and J by 10 bases, 18 bases remained unmatched. This CDR3 comprises 15 residues. In DNA form, the CDR3 reads TGTGCCAGCACCGGTCGGGCTAGCGGGCTAAAAGAACAGTACTTC. Residues: CASTGRASGLKEQYF.

The chain combines TRBV10-3 with TRBJ2-5, with D hard to call. Trimming shortened V by 3 bases and J by 4 bases, and 6 bases separated the two germline ends. CDR1 ENHRY and CDR2 SYGVKD come from the germline V gene. The CDR3 is 12 amino acids. CDR3 sequence: CAISDSRETQYF. The CDR3 DNA sequence: TGTGCCATCAGTGACTCGCGAGAGACCCAGTACTTC.

The chain combines TRBV5-1 with TRBJ2-2; the match to TRBD2 covers 12 bases. V gave up 2 bases and J gave up 0 bases; unmatched junction bases: 14. Germline CDR1 and CDR2: SGHRS and YFSETQ. This CDR3 comprises 21 residues. DNA for the CDR3: TGCGCCAGCAGCTTAATGGTAGATTTGACTAGCGGGGGATCGAACACCGGGGAGCTGTTTTTT. Its translation: CASSLMVDLTSGGSNTGELFF.

This chain uses TRBV2 with TRBJ2-7, with D possibly matching TRBD1 (6 bases). The V end lost 5 bases, the J end lost 8 bases, and 16 bases lay between the germline ends. Germline V CDR1 and CDR2: SNHLY, FYNNEI. The CDR3 is made up of 13 amino acids. This CDR3 reads CASSLRTARQQYF. Written as DNA, the CDR3 is TGTGCCAGCAGTTTGCGGACAGCCCGGCAGCAGTACTTC.

This chain joins TRBV27 and TRBJ2-2, with TRBD2 matching 12 bases. The junction had 3 bases not matched to a gene; V was cut back by 7 bases and J by 6 bases. Germline values: CDR1 MNHEY, CDR2 SMNVEV (reference sequence). The CDR3 has 14 amino acids. The CDR3 reads CASIASGRAGELFF. CDR3 nucleotides: TGTGCCAGCATCGCTAGCGGGAGGGCCGGGGAGCTGTTTTTT.

Only a few counts were recorded for this clone. The rearrangement uses TRBV2 and TRBJ2-2, with TRBD2 matching 7 bases. The J segment lost 2 bases and the V segment lost 4 bases, leaving 4 bases of the junction unmatched. This CDR3 has 15 residues. Per the germline V gene, CDR1 is SNHLY and CDR2 is FYNNEI. The CDR3 DNA sequence: TGTGCCAGCAGTGGGACTAGGGCAAACACCGGGGAGCTGTTTTTT. Translating gives CASSGTRANTGELFF.

V usage is TRBV11-1 and J usage is TRBJ2-5, with D possibly matching TRBD1 (5 bases). V was cut by 1 base and J by 9 bases, with 12 bases left in between. Germline V CDR1 and CDR2: SGHAT, FQDESV (reference sequence). CDR3 length equals 13 residues. The DNA of the CDR3 is TGTGCCAGCAGCTTAGGCAGCCTAGGGGCCCAGTACTTC. It encodes CASSLGSLGAQYF.

The chain links TRBV19 to TRBJ1-5, with TRBD1 matching over 7 bases. From germline, CDR1 is LNHDA and CDR2 SQIVND (reference sequence). The CDR3 spans 15 residues. V dropped 3 bases and J dropped 8; count of bases not matched to a gene: 10. The CDR3 region is CASSIQVQGGEPQHF. The CDR3 bases are TGTGCCAGTAGTATCCAGGTCCAGGGGGGGGAGCCCCAGCATTTT.

This clone was seen repeatedly, ten times or more. This chain uses TRBV18 with TRBJ1-1, with D unresolved. The CDR3 is 14 residues long. V was shortened by 3 bases and J by 4 bases, with 12 bases between the two germline ends. Germline V gene sequence: CDR1 KGHSH, CDR2 LQKENI. The CDR3: CASSPVEWGTEAFF. DNA of the CDR3: TGTGCCAGCTCACCGGTAGAATGGGGCACTGAAGCTTTCTTT.

In its sample, this clone was seen many times. Other DNA sequences in the same sample also yield this CDR3. The chain links TRBV9 to TRBJ2-2; 14 positions agree with TRBD2. V shed 0 bases, J shed 6 bases, and the junction held 4 bases outside the gene matches. From germline, CDR1 is SGDLS and CDR2 YYNGEE. The CDR3 runs to 17 residues. CDR3 region: CASSVAPTSGRAGELFF. The CDR3 coding sequence is TGTGCCAGCAGCGTAGCTCCGACTAGCGGGAGGGCCGGGGAGCTGTTTTTT.

About this clone itself: The sample carries other DNA sequences with the same CDR3. The rearrangement links TRBV5-4 to TRBJ2-5; 11 bases fit TRBD2. The length of the CDR3 is 14 residues. J was trimmed by 4 bases and V by 4 bases; bases with no gene match: 3. Germline loops: CDR1 SGHNT, CDR2 YYREEE (reference sequence). CDR3 in amino acids: CASSLGLAGETQYF. CDR3 bases: TGTGCCAGCAGCCTCGGACTAGCGGGAGAGACCCAGTACTTC.

This clone showed up just once. A junction boundary mismatches the germline segment, possibly from a read error. The gene calls are TRBV7-2 and TRBJ2-7; either TRBD1 or TRBD2 may supply D (5 bases each). Germline V gene sequence: CDR1 SGHTA, CDR2 FQGNSA. There are 12 residues in the CDR3. The CDR3 loop reads CASSFPGRVLDF. In DNA form, the CDR3 reads TGTGCCAGCAGCTTCCCGGGGCGGGTGTTGGATTTC.

The rearrangement links TRBV4-3 to TRBJ2-7; D is possibly TRBD2 (5 bases). The CDR3 spans 15 residues. CDR1 is LGHNA, CDR2 YSLEER, per germline. Between the trimmed V and J ends, which lost 2 bases and 0 bases, there was a span of 11 bases. The CDR3 DNA sequence: TGCGCCAGCAGCCAAATAGCGTCCAGCTCCTACGAGCAGTACTTC. The encoded protein is CASSQIASSSYEQYF.

The gene calls are TRBV5-4 and TRBJ2-2; a weak D match, TRBD2 (6 bases). The V end lost 4 bases, the J end lost 8 bases, and 18 bases lay between the germline ends. CDR3 size: 15 residues. The germline V gene encodes CDR1 SGHNT and CDR2 YYREEE (reference sequence). The CDR3 protein is CASSPGTARGGELFF. CDR3 DNA: TGTGCCAGCAGCCCAGGGACTGCCCGAGGAGGGGAGCTGTTTTTT.

This clone is a singleton in its sample. The chain has TRBV6-1 and TRBJ1-1; 10 bases fit TRBD1. CDR3 length: 14 residues. Germline-derived CDR1 and CDR2 are MNHNS and SASEGT. V lost 2 bases, J lost 6 bases, and 3 bases stayed unmatched. CDR3 residues: CASSEFGQGAEAFF. As DNA, the CDR3 is TGTGCCAGCAGTGAATTCGGACAGGGGGCTGAAGCTTTCTTT.

V and J are TRBV11-3 and TRBJ2-7; TRBD2 matches at 11 bases. V dropped 6 bases and J dropped 3; count of bases not matched to a gene: 10. There are 16 residues in the CDR3. Germline V gene sequence: CDR1 SGHNT, CDR2 YENEEA. Here the CDR3 DNA reads TGTGCCAGCAGTTGCTCCGGGACTAGCGGATACTACGAGCAGTACTTC. It is translated as CASSCSGTSGYYEQYF.

This sequence joins TRBV28 and TRBJ2-2, with a weak D call TRBD1 (6 bases). Trimming pared 7 bases from V and 5 bases from J, leaving 11 bases between. Germline assignment: CDR1 MDHEN and CDR2 SYDVKM. This CDR3 comprises 13 residues. Written as DNA, the CDR3 is TGTGCCAGCATCGACGGACAGACCGGGGAGCTGTTTTTT. Protein: CASIDGQTGELFF.

The rearrangement links TRBV6-1 to TRBJ1-5; D is uncertain. Trimming took off 3 bases at V and 3 bases at J, with 6 bases between the two ends. CDR1 is MNHNS and CDR2 is SASEGT in the germline V gene. The CDR3 contains 13 residues. CDR3 nucleotides: TGTGCCAGCAGTGAGGCCACCAATCAGCCCCAGCATTTT. Amino acids: CASSEATNQPQHF.

This clone was recorded only once. The CDR3 region is CASSLSGTYYGYTF. The CDR3, as DNA: TGTGCCAGCAGCCTTAGCGGGACCTACTATGGCTACACCTTC. The rearrangement joins TRBV11-2 to TRBJ1-2; weak D call: TRBD1 (5 bases). V gave up 5 bases and J gave up 3 bases, with 13 bases separating them. This CDR3 has 14 amino acids. Germline loops: CDR1 SGHAT, CDR2 FQNNGV.